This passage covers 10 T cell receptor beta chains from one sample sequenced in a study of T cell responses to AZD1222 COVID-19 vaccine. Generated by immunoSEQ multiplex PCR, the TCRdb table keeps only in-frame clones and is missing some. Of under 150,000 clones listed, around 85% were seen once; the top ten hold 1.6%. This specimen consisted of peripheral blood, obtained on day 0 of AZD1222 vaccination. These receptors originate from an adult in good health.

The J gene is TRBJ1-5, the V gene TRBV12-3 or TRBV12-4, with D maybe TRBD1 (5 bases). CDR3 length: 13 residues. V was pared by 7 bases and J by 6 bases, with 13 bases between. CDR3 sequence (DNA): TGTGCCAGCACCGTCGACAGCCTTCAGCCCCAGCATTTT. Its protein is CASTVDSLQPQHF.

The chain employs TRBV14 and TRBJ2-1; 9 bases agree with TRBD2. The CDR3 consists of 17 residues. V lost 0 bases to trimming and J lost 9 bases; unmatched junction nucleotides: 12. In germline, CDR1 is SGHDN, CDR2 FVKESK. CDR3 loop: CASSQDPLGRGGLEQFF. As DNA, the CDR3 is TGTGCCAGCAGCCAAGATCCCTTAGGGCGGGGGGGCCTTGAGCAGTTCTTC.

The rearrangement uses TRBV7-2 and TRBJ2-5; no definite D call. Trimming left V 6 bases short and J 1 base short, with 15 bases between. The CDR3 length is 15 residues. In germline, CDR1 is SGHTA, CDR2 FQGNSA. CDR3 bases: TGTGCCAGCAGTCCCCCCCCCAGAAGCCAAGAGACCCAGTACTTC. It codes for CASSPPPRSQETQYF.

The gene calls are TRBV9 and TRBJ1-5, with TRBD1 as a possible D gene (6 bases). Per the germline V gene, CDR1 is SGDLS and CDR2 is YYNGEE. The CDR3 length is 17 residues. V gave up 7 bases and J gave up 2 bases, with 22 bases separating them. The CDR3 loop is CASVEEETGKGNQPQHF. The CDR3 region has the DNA TGTGCCAGCGTGGAGGAGGAAACAGGGAAAGGCAATCAGCCCCAGCATTTT.

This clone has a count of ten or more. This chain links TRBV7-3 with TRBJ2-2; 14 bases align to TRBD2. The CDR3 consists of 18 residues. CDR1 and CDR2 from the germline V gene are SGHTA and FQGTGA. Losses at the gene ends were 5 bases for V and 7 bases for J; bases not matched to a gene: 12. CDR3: CASSPGLAGGRRGGELFF. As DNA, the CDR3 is TGTGCCAGCAGCCCCGGACTAGCGGGGGGCCGGCGGGGCGGGGAGCTGTTTTTT.

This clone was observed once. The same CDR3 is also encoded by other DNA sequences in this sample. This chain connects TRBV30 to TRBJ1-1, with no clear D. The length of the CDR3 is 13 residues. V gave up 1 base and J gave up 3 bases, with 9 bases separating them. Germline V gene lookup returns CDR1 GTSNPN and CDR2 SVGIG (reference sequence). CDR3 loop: CAWSEGSHTEAFF. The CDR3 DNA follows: TGTGCCTGGAGTGAAGGGAGTCACACTGAAGCTTTCTTT.

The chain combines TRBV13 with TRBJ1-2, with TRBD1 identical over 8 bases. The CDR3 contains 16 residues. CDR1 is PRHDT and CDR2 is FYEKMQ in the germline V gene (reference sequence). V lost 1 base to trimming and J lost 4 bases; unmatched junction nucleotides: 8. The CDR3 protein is CASSLEQGGLPYGYTF. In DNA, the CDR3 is TGTGCCAGCAGCTTAGAACAGGGGGGCCTCCCCTATGGCTACACCTTC.

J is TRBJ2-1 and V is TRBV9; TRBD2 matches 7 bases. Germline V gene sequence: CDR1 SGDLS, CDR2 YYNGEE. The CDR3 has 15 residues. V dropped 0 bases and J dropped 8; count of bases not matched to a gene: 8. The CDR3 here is CASSVGGRAGYEQFF. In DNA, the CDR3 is TGTGCCAGCAGCGTAGGTGGGAGGGCTGGCTATGAGCAGTTCTTC.

The CDR3 DNA sequence: TGTGCCAGCAGCCGGGGACTAGCGGGGGGTAGAGAGACCCAGTACTTC. Protein product: CASSRGLAGGRETQYF. This chain uses TRBV7-2 with TRBJ2-5; 15 positions agree with TRBD2. With V trimmed by 5 bases and J by 4 bases, 5 bases remained unmatched. Germline values: CDR1 SGHTA, CDR2 FQGNSA. The CDR3 totals 16 residues.

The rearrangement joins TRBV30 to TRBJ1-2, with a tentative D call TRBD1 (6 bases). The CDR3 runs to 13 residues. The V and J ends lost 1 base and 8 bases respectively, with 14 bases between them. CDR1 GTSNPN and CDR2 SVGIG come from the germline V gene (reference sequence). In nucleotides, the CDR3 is TGTGCCTGGAGTGCCCAGGGGAACGGCGGCTACACCTTC. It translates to CAWSAQGNGGYTF. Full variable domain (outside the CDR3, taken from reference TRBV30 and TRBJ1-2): SQTIHQWPATLVQPVGSPLSLECTVEGTSNPNLYWYRQAAGRGLQLLFYSVGIGQISSEVPQNLSASRPQDRQFILSSKKLLLSDSGFYLCAWSAQGNGGYTFGSGTRLTVV.